Below are 7 T cell receptor beta chains sequenced from a single sample in a study of blood T cell repertoires in COVID-19. Generated by immunoSEQ multiplex PCR, the TCRdb table keeps only in-frame clones and is missing some. The sample has 110,000 or so clones, around four fifths seen once. The sequencing sample was made of peripheral blood. All receptors come from a woman between 40 and 55 years old with acute or convalescent COVID-19.

J is TRBJ2-7 and V is TRBV6-2 or TRBV6-3; TRBD2 might be the D (5 bases). Trimming pared 5 bases from V and 3 bases from J, leaving 5 bases between. Germline assignment: CDR1 MNHEY and CDR2 SVGEGT. The CDR3 sequence is 11 residues long. The CDR3: CASSRDYEQYF. CDR3 DNA: TGTGCCAGCAGTCGGGACTACGAGCAGTACTTC.

The rearrangement links TRBV2 to TRBJ1-6; D is unclear. The V end lost 4 bases, the J end lost 3 bases, and 10 bases lay between the germline ends. Germline V lookup: CDR1 SNHLY, CDR2 FYNNEI. The CDR3 runs 15 residues. The CDR3 is CASSAARIYNSPLHF. The CDR3 DNA is TGTGCCAGCAGTGCTGCCAGAATCTATAATTCACCCCTCCACTTT.

The gene calls are TRBV19 and TRBJ1-3, with D possibly TRBD1 on 6 matching bases. The CDR3 runs 14 residues. Germline V gene lookup returns CDR1 LNHDA and CDR2 SQIVND (reference sequence). Trimming took 5 bases from V and 2 from J, leaving 10 bases between them. The CDR3 protein is CASSGRQAGNTIYF. In nucleotides, the CDR3 is TGTGCCAGTAGTGGAAGACAGGCTGGAAACACCATATATTTT.

The V call is TRBV9, the J call TRBJ1-5; D perhaps matches TRBD1 (6 bases). Germline V gene data show CDR1 as SGDLS and CDR2 as YYNGEE. Trimming pared 1 base from V and 1 base from J, leaving 18 bases between. The CDR3 runs to 18 residues. CDR3 in amino acids: CASSVTKGGLRSNQPQHF. DNA for the CDR3: TGTGCCAGCAGCGTAACAAAGGGGGGGCTTAGGAGCAATCAGCCCCAGCATTTT.

The chain couples TRBV19 to TRBJ2-3, with D perhaps matching TRBD2 (6 bases). CDR1 and CDR2 from the germline V gene are LNHDA and SQIVND (reference sequence). The CDR3 totals 15 residues. V lost 5 bases, J lost 1 base, and 13 bases lay in between. The CDR3 region has the DNA TGTGCCAGTAGTCTGGCCGGGACTGGCACAGATACGCAGTATTTT. Translated, it gives CASSLAGTGTDTQYF. Complete variable domain (other parts from reference TRBV19 and TRBJ2-3): DGGITQSPKYLFRKEGQNVTLSCEQNLNHDAMYWYRQDPGQGLRLIYYSQIVNDFQKGDIAEGYSVSREKKESFPLTVTSAQKNPTAFYLCASSLAGTGTDTQYFGPGTRLTVL.

This chain uses TRBV5-5 with TRBJ2-1; 8 bases are shared with TRBD2. V lost 1 base and J lost 4; bases outside the gene matches: 4. Looked up from germline, CDR1 is SGHKS and CDR2 is YYEKEE (reference sequence). The CDR3 length is 15 residues. The CDR3 DNA sequence: TGTGCCAGCAGCTTGCAGCGGGGGCCTTACAATGAGCAGTTCTTC. Protein sequence: CASSLQRGPYNEQFF.

The CDR3 region is CASSQGLAGAANYGYTF. The CDR3 DNA follows: TGTGCCAGCAGCCAAGGCCTTGCAGGGGCGGCTAACTATGGCTACACCTTC. This rearrangement joins TRBV3-1 (or the pseudogene TRBV3-2) to TRBJ1-2, with D perhaps matching TRBD1 (6 bases). In germline, CDR1 is LGHDT, CDR2 YNNKEL (reference sequence). V was pared by 1 base and J by 0 bases, with 15 bases between. The CDR3 is 17 amino acids.